This T cell receptor beta chain was profiled in a study of regulatory T cells in long-lasting Graves disease. Ten or more counts support this clonotype. The antigen is unknown. The time point denotes: persistent/refractory GD, antithyroid drugs over 5 years with positive TRAb. The TCR library was made from RNA that had been extracted from PBMCs in TRIzol. Diagnosing Graves' disease relied on the American Thyroid Association guidelines. Germline CDR1 is SNHLY and CDR2 is FYNNEI. The CDR3 extends over 12 amino acids. V lost 5 bases to trimming and J lost 3 bases, with 7 bases between them. Building the TCR beta libraries relied on iRepertoire HTBI primers, and CDR3 regions underwent Arm-PCR. TCRdb processed the multiplex PCR reads anew with MiXCR; each CDR3 protein has one entry. The sample shows roughly 450,000 distinct CDR3 sequences, roughly 20% of them seen only once. Overall study findings and caveats: There were preferences for TRBV28, TRBJ1-2 and TRBJ2-5 in persistent disease.

The sequencing here drew on peripheral blood mononuclear cells (PBMCs), taken when the disease was refractory, from a patient treated with antithyroid drugs. This rearrangement joins TRBV2 to TRBJ1-1; D not certain. This clonotype originated in a female donor with Graves disease. CDR3 sequence: CASSRTYTEAFF. The CDR3 DNA sequence: TGTGCCAGCAGTCGGACCTACACTGAAGCTTTCTTT.